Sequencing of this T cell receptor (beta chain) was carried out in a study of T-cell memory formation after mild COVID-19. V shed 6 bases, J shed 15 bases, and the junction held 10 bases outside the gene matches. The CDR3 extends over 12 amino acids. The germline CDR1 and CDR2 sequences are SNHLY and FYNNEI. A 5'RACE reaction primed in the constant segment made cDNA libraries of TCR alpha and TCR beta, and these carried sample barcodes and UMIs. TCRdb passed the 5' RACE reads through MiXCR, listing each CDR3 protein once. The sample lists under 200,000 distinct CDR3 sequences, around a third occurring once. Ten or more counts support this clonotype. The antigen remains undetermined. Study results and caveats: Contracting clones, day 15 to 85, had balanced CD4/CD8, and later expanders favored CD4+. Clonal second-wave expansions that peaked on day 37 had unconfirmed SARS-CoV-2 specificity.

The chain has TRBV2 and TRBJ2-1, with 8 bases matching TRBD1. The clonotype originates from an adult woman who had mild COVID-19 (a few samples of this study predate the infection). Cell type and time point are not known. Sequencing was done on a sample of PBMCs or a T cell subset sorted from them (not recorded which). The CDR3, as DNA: TGTGCCAGCAGGCCAGGACAGGGTATGTGGTTCTTC. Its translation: CASRPGQGMWFF.